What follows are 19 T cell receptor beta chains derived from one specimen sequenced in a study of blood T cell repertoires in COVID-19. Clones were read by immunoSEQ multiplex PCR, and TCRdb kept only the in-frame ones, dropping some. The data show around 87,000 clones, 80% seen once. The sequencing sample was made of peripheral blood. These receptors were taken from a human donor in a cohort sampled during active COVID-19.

CDR3 nucleotides: TGTGCCAGCAGTTACCCGTCTCAGGGGAATCAGCCCCAGCATTTT. This sequence encodes CASSYPSQGNQPQHF. The chain recombines TRBV6-2 or TRBV6-3 with TRBJ1-5; D may be TRBD1 (6 bases). Looked up from germline, CDR1 is MNHEY and CDR2 is SVGEGT. There are 15 residues in the CDR3. Trimming removed 2 bases from V and 4 bases from J, with 12 bases in between.

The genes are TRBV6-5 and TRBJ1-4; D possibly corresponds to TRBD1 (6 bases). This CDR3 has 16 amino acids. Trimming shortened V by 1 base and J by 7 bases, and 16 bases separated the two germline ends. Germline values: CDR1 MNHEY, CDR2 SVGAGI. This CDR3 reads CASSYLGGPKSEKLFF. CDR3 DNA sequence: TGTGCCAGCAGTTACTTGGGGGGGCCGAAGAGTGAAAAACTGTTTTTT.

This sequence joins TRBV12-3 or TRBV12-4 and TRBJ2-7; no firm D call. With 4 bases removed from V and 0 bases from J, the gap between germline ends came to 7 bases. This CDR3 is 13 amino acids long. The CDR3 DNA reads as TGTGCCAGCAGTTCTGAGTTCTCCTACGAGCAGTACTTC. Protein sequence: CASSSEFSYEQYF.

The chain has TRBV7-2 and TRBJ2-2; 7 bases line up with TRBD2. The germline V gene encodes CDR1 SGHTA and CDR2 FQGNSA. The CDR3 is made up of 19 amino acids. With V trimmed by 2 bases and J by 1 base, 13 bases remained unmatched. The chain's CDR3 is CASSLRDYLNWGNTGELFF. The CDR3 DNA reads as TGTGCCAGCAGCTTAAGGGACTACTTAAATTGGGGGAACACCGGGGAGCTGTTTTTT.

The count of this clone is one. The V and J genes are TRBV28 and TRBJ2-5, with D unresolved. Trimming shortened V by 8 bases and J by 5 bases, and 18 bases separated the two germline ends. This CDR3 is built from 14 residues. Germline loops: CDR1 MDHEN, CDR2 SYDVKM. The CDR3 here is CASHSAGRSETQYF. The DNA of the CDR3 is TGTGCCAGCCACTCGGCTGGGCGTTCGGAGACCCAGTACTTC.

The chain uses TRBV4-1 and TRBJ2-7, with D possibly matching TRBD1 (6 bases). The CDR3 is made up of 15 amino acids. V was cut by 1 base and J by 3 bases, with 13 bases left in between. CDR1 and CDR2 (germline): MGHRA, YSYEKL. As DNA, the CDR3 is TGCGCCAGCAGCCAAGGGCCTCAGGGGAACTACGAGCAGTACTTC. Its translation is CASSQGPQGNYEQYF.

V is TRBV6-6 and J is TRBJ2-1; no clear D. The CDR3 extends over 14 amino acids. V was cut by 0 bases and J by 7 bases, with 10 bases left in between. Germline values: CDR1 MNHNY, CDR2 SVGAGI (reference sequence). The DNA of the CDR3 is TGTGCCAGCAGTTACTCAGGCTCTAGGAATGAGCAGTTCTTC. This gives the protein CASSYSGSRNEQFF.

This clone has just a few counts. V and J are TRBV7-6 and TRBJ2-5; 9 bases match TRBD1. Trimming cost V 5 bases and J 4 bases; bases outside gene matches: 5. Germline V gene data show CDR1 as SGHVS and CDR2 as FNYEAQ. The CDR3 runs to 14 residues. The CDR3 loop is CASSATGGGETQYF. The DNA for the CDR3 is TGTGCCAGCAGCGCGACAGGGGGGGGAGAGACCCAGTACTTC.

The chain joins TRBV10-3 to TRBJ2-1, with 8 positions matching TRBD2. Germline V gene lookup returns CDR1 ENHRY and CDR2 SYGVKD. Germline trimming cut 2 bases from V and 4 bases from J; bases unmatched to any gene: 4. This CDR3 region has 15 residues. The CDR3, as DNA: TGTGCCATCAGTGAGGAGGTAGCGGGGTACAATGAGCAGTTCTTC. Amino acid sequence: CAISEEVAGYNEQFF.

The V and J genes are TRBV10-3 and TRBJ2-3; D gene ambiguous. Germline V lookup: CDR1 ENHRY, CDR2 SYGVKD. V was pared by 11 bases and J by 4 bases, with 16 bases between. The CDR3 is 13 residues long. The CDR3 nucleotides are TGTGCCGCCGCAGATACCGGAGCAGATACGCAGTATTTT. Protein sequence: CAAADTGADTQYF.

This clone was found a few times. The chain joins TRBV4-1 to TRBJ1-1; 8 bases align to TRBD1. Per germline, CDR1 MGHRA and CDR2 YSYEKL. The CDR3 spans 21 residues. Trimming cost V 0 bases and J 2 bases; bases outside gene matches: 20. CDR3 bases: TGCGCCAGCAGCCAAGAACCCTACATAAGTCCCGGGACAGGATTAAACACTGAAGCTTTCTTT. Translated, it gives CASSQEPYISPGTGLNTEAFF.

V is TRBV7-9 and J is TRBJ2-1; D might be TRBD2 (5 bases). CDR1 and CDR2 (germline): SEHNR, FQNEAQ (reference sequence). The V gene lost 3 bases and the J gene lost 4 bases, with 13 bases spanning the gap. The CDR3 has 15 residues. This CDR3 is CASSFWAGQYNEQFF. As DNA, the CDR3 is TGTGCCAGCAGCTTCTGGGCGGGCCAATACAATGAGCAGTTCTTC.

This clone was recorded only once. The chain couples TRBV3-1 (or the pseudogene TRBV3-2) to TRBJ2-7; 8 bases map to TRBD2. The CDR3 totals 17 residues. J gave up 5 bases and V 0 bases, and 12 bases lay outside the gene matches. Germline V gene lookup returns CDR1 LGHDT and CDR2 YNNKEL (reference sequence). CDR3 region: CASSQDFPGTRVNEQYF. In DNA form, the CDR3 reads TGTGCCAGCAGCCAAGATTTTCCCGGGACTAGGGTCAACGAGCAGTACTTC.

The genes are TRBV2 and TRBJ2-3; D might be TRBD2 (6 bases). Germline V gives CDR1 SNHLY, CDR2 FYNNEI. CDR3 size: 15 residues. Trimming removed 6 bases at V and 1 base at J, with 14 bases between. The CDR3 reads CASSLLAYRTDTQYF. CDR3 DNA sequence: TGTGCCAGCAGCCTCCTAGCGTACCGCACAGATACGCAGTATTTT.

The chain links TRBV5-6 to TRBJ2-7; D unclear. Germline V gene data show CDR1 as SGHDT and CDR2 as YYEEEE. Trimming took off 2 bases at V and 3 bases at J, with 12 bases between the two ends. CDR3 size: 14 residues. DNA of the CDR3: TGTGCCAGCAGCTTAATCGGCGGATACTACGAGCAGTACTTC. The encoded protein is CASSLIGGYYEQYF.

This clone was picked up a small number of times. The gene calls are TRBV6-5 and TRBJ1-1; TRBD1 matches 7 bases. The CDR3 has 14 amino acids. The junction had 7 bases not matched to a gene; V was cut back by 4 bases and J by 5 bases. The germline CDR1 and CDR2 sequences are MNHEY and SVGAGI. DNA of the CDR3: TGTGCCAGCAGTTCCAGGGGGTCGCTAACTGAAGCTTTCTTT. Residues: CASSSRGSLTEAFF.

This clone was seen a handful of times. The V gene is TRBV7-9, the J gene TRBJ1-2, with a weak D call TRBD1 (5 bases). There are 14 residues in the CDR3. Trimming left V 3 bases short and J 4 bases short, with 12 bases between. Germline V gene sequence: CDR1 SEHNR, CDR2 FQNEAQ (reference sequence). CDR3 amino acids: CASSFTDSPYGYTF. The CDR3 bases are TGTGCCAGCAGCTTTACCGACAGCCCCTATGGCTACACCTTC.

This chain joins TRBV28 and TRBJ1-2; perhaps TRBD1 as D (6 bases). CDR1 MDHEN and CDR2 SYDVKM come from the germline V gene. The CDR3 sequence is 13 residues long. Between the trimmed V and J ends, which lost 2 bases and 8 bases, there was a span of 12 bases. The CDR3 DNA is TGTGCCAGCAGTTTAGCAGGGGCGAGAGGCTACACCTTC. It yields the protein CASSLAGARGYTF.

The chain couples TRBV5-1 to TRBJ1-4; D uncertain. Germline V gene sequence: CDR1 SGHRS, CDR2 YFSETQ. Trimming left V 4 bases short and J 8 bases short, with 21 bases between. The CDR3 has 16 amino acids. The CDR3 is CASSVIPGSSGEKLFF. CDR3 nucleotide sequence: TGCGCCAGCAGCGTAATTCCGGGGTCCTCGGGGGAAAAACTGTTTTTT.